The T cell receptor beta chain under discussion was sequenced for a study of a mutant IDH1 vaccine in newly diagnosed glioma. At the level of the study: The initiation of vaccination occurred 4-6 weeks after radiotherapy alone, or with temozolomide cycles. Patients arrived already treated with radiotherapy, temozolomide, or both, most having had both.

In its sample, this clone was seen a few times. Its antigen is not identified. CDR3 length: 13 amino acids. CDR1 and CDR2 (germline): KGHSH, LQKENI. Deletions cut 4 bases from V and 11 bases from J, with 16 bases between. Noted time point: week 23, last vaccination. A single vaccine dose contained 300 ug of mutant IDH1 20-mer peptide, and topical imiquimod was used with it. Assay: immunoSEQ multiplex PCR; the TCRdb copy retains only in-frame clones and omits some. The data show tens of thousands of clones, with about 80% seen just once and approximately 5.8% held by the top ten. The clonotype originates from a man aged 50 to 60 with glioma. This chain links TRBV18 with TRBJ2-3, with D possibly TRBD1 on 5 matching bases. Source: PBMCs, taken from a glioma patient whose treatment included an IDH1 peptide vaccine. The CDR3 DNA reads as TGTGCCAGCTCACATGGACAATCCACTATGCAGTATTTT. Translating gives CASSHGQSTMQYF. Based on the CDR3 plus reference TRBV18 and TRBJ2-3, the full variable domain is NAGVMQNPRHLVRRRGQEARLRCSPMKGHSHVYWYRQLPEEGLKFMVYLQKENIIDESGMPKERFSAEFPKEGPSILRIQQVVRGDSAAYFCASSHGQSTMQYFGPGTRLTVL.